This note documents a single T cell receptor (beta chain) sequence. Germline CDR1 SQVTM, CDR2 ANQGSEA. This CDR3 is 19 amino acids long. Trimming stripped 1 base from V and 3 bases from J, with 25 bases between. This sample is part of a study of blood T cell repertoires in COVID-19. At the level of the study: Sources were T cells, B-cell-depleted T cells, or PBMCs; the material itself was cDNA or gDNA.

Participants were aged about 18 to 100 years from 20 to 30 US areas. Grouping used clinical history reported by participants in a survey and questionnaire. Under the authors' procedure: Reference gene primer amplification yielded estimated nucleated cell counts. Sequenced by immunoSEQ multiplex PCR; TCRdb stores in-frame clones only, minus some. The DNA was the basis for D and trimming; V, J and clone size are from that table. The sample yields some 190,000 clones, approximately 80% seen once. This rearrangement joins TRBV29-1 to TRBJ2-1, with D possibly matching TRBD2 (6 bases). The clonotype was recovered from a man aged 25-45 years with acute COVID-19. Input material: PBMCs or T cells enriched from blood (not recorded which). The DNA for the CDR3 is TGCAGCGTTGAAGGGCTCCCCGGGACTGCAGGCTCCTTCTACAATGAGCAGTTCTTC. This translates into CSVEGLPGTAGSFYNEQFF.